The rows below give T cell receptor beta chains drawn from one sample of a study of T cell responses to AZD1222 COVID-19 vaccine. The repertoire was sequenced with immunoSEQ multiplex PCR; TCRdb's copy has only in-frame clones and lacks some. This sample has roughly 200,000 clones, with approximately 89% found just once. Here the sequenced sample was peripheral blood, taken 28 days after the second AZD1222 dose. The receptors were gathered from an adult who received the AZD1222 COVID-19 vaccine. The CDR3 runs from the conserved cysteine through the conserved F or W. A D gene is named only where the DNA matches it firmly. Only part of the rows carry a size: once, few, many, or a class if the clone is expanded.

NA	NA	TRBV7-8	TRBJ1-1	TGTGCCAGCAGCTTACGAGGGAACACTGAAGCTTTCTTT	CASSLRGNTEAFF
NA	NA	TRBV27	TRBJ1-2	TGTGCCAGCAGTCCAAGGACGAACTATGGCTACACCTTC	CASSPRTNYGYTF
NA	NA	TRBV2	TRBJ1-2	TGTGCCAGCACAGGGACGGAGCCTAACTATGGCTACACCTTC	CASTGTEPNYGYTF
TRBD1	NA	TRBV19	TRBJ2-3	TGTGCCAGTAGTACCCAACAGGGGTGGGGCACAGATACGCAGTATTTT	CASSTQQGWGTDTQYF
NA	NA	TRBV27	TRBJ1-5	TGTGCCAGCAGTTTAACGGGGGGACAGCCCCAGCATTTT	CASSLTGGQPQHF
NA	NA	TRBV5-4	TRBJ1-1	TGTGCCAGCAGCGTACAGGGTTGGAACACTGAAGCTTTCTTT	CASSVQGWNTEAFF
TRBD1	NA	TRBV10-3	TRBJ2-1	TGTGCCATCAGGGGACAGGGGCATGAGCAGTTCTTC	CAIRGQGHEQFF
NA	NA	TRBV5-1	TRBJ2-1	TGCGCCAGCAGATCACAGGGACCCTACAATGAGCAGTTCTTC	CASRSQGPYNEQFF
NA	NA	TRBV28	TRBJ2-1	TGTGCCAGCAGTTCCCCCCGGTCCTACAATGAGCAGTTCTTC	CASSSPRSYNEQFF
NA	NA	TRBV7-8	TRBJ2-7	TGTGCCAGCAGCTTTAAGGGTGTGGGGCAGGGCGACGAGCAGTACTTC	CASSFKGVGQGDEQYF
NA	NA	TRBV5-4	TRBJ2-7	TGTGCCAGCAGCCCCACCCAGGGCTTAAGCTCCTACGAGCAGTACTTC	CASSPTQGLSSYEQYF
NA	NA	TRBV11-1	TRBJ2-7	TGTGCCAGCAGCTTAGCGGGGTACGAGCAGTACTTC	CASSLAGYEQYF
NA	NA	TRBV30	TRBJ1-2	TGTGCCTGGAGAGACGGGACACGCTCTTATGGCTACACCTTC	CAWRDGTRSYGYTF
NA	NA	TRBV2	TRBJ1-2	TGTGCCTGGACGGCCACATATGGCTACACCTTC	CAWTATYGYTF
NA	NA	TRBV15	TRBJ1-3	TGTGCCACCAGCAGAGATTTGGGGCCAACTACTGGAAACACCATATATTTT	CATSRDLGPTTGNTIYF
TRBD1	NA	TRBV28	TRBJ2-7	TGTGCCAGCAGTTCTCTCCCGACAGGGACCTACGAGCAGTACTTC	CASSSLPTGTYEQYF
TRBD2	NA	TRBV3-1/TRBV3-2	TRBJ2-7	TGTGCCAGCAGTGGGGGACTAGCGGGATTGTACGAGCAGTACTTC	CASSGGLAGLYEQYF
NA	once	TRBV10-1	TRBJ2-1	TGCGCCAGCAGTGAAGGTGGAATATACAATGAGCAGTTCTTC	CASSEGGIYNEQFF
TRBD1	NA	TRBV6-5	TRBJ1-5	TGTGCCAGCAGAGCACAGGGGCGCAATCAGCCCCAGCATTTT	CASRAQGRNQPQHF
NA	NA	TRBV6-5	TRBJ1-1	TGTGCCAGCAGTTACCGAGGGAACACTGAAGCTTTCTTT	CASSYRGNTEAFF
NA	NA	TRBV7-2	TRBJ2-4	TGTGCCAGCAGCTTAAGACAGGCTACAGTTCAGTACTTC	CASSLRQATVQYF
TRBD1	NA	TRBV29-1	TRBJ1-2	TGCAGCCATAGGACAGGGGGTGACTATGGCTACACCTTC	CSHRTGGDYGYTF